A selection of T cell receptor beta chains follows, all from one sample in a study of T cell responses to AZD1222 COVID-19 vaccine. The protocol was immunoSEQ multiplex PCR, while the TCRdb copy is restricted to in-frame clones and leaves out a portion. The sample carries tens of thousands of clones, about 91% recorded once. Sequenced here: peripheral blood, sampled on day 0 of AZD1222 vaccination. Every receptor here comes from an adult in good health. Each CDR3 is given with its conserved first and last residue. D genes are given only for firm matches. The size of a clone is reported for some rows only, either as once, few or many, or as a class for expanded clones.

size: -
J: TRBJ2-7
V: TRBV5-1
D: TRBD1
DNA: TGCGCCAGCAGCCGTACAGGGGATGGGTACGAGCAGTACTTC
CDR3: CASSRTGDGYEQYF

size: -
J: TRBJ2-7
V: TRBV4-3
D: -
DNA: TGCGCCAGCAGCCAAGATCGCCTCCCCCGAACGCACGAGCAGTACTTC
CDR3: CASSQDRLPRTHEQYF

size: -
J: TRBJ2-3
V: TRBV19
D: TRBD2
DNA: TGTGCCAGTACCGAAACAAACCGGGACTACACCTTTTGGTATTTT
CDR3: CASTETNRDYTFWYF

size: few
J: TRBJ1-2
V: TRBV7-2
D: TRBD1
DNA: TGTGCCAGCAGCCCAGGGACAGCTAACTATGGCTACACCTTC
CDR3: CASSPGTANYGYTF

size: -
J: TRBJ1-5
V: TRBV18
D: -
DNA: TGTGCCAGCTCACCCGGTCGCGATCAGCCCCAGCATTTT
CDR3: CASSPGRDQPQHF

size: -
J: TRBJ1-2
V: TRBV28
D: -
DNA: TGTGCCAGCAGTGTGCTCCTTGGGGGCCGGAACTATGGCTACACCTTC
CDR3: CASSVLLGGRNYGYTF

size: -
J: TRBJ1-1
V: TRBV11-1
D: -
DNA: TGTGCCAGCAGCTTAAGGGGGGACCTCACTGAAGCTTTCTTT
CDR3: CASSLRGDLTEAFF

size: -
J: TRBJ1-6
V: TRBV6-1
D: TRBD1
DNA: TGTGCCAGCAGTAAAGCCGGGACAGGGGGCGCTTATTCACCCCTCCACTTT
CDR3: CASSKAGTGGAYSPLHF

size: -
J: TRBJ1-1
V: TRBV9
D: -
DNA: TGTGCCAGCAGCGTTCGGGCCGACACTGAAGCTTTCTTT
CDR3: CASSVRADTEAFF

size: few
J: TRBJ2-4
V: TRBV28
D: TRBD1
DNA: TGTGCCAGCAGCGGGACAGGAAAAAACATTCAGTACTTC
CDR3: CASSGTGKNIQYF

size: -
J: TRBJ2-2
V: TRBV19
D: -
DNA: TGTGCCAGTAGTATTACGGGAGCGGGCGGGGAGCTGTTTTTT
CDR3: CASSITGAGGELFF

size: -
J: TRBJ2-1
V: TRBV19
D: -
DNA: TGTGCCAGTAGTACCGGAGGAACCCCGGGCCCTGAGCAGTTCTTC
CDR3: CASSTGGTPGPEQFF

size: -
J: TRBJ1-1
V: TRBV6-4
D: -
DNA: TGTGCCAGCAGTGATTGGGGAAACACTGAAGCTTTCTTT
CDR3: CASSDWGNTEAFF

size: -
J: TRBJ2-1
V: TRBV10-1
D: TRBD2
DNA: TGCGCCAGCAGTGATCGCGGGAGGTCCTACAATGAGCAGTTCTTC
CDR3: CASSDRGRSYNEQFF

size: few
J: TRBJ2-4
V: TRBV6-2/TRBV6-3
D: -
DNA: TGTGCCAGCAGTTATTTGAGGGGGAGGGACATTCAGTACTTC
CDR3: CASSYLRGRDIQYF

size: -
J: TRBJ1-5
V: TRBV7-9
D: -
DNA: TGTGCCAGCAGCCCACAATCCGAGGGTCAGCCCCAGCATTTT
CDR3: CASSPQSEGQPQHF

size: -
J: TRBJ2-1
V: TRBV28
D: -
DNA: TGTGCCAGCAGTTTACATCCTAGCCCCAATGAGCAGTTCTTC
CDR3: CASSLHPSPNEQFF

size: -
J: TRBJ2-2
V: TRBV9
D: TRBD1
DNA: TGTGCCAGCAGCGTAGCGGACAGGGCCACCGGGGAGCTGTTTTTT
CDR3: CASSVADRATGELFF

size: -
J: TRBJ1-3
V: TRBV2
D: -
DNA: TGTGCCAGCAGCCCCCAGGGGACTGCGGGAAACACCATATATTTT
CDR3: CASSPQGTAGNTIYF

size: -
J: TRBJ1-3
V: TRBV6-5
D: -
DNA: TGTGCCAGCAGGGAGGACAGCTCTGGAAACACCATATATTTT
CDR3: CASREDSSGNTIYF

size: once
J: TRBJ2-1
V: TRBV27
D: -
DNA: TGTGCCAGCAGCTCTCTTGGGGGTAATGAGCAGTTCTTC
CDR3: CASSSLGGNEQFF

size: -
J: TRBJ2-1
V: TRBV29-1
D: TRBD2
DNA: TGCAGCGTTGAAGATGGGGAGGCGGGAGTGTACAATGAGCAGTTCTTC
CDR3: CSVEDGEAGVYNEQFF

size: -
J: TRBJ1-4
V: TRBV28
D: -
DNA: TGTGCCAGCAGTTTATGGCCCCTTAAAAATGAAAAACTGTTTTTT
CDR3: CASSLWPLKNEKLFF

size: few
J: TRBJ1-5
V: TRBV7-8
D: -
DNA: TGTGCCAGCAGCTTAGGGCAGGAATATCAGCCCCAGCATTTT
CDR3: CASSLGQEYQPQHF

size: -
J: TRBJ1-2
V: TRBV28
D: TRBD1
DNA: TGTGCCAGCAGCCATGACAGGGGCGGCTACACCTTC
CDR3: CASSHDRGGYTF